Listed below are T cell receptor beta chains from one sample, sequenced in a study of blood T cell repertoires in COVID-19. Profiled with immunoSEQ multiplex PCR; TCRdb holds only in-frame clones, not every one. This table holds approximately 120,000 clones, 65% to 90% found once. The specimen was peripheral blood. Every receptor here comes from an elderly woman with acute or convalescent COVID-19. CDR3s include the opening cysteine and the closing phenylalanine or tryptophan. Each record gives: D gene, CDR3 length, V gene, J gene, clone size, CDR3 protein, CDR3 DNA. D genes are given only for firm matches. Some rows mark clone size as missing; the rest say once, few, many or name a class of expanded clone.

-,15,TRBV5-1,TRBJ1-6,-,CASSLTGLRNSPLHF,TGCGCCAGCAGCTTGACGGGACTTCGGAATTCACCCCTCCACTTT
-,14,TRBV5-6,TRBJ1-3,once,CASSVGISGNTIYF,TGTGCCAGCAGCGTCGGGATCTCTGGAAACACCATATATTTT
TRBD1,13,TRBV12-3/TRBV12-4,TRBJ1-5,-,CASSNDRAQPQHF,TGTGCCAGCAGTAATGACAGGGCTCAGCCCCAGCATTTT
-,15,TRBV6-5,TRBJ1-6,-,CASSAGGSTNSPLHF,TGTGCCAGCAGCGCCGGAGGGTCTACGAATTCACCCCTCCACTTT
TRBD1,12,TRBV7-9,TRBJ1-2,-,CASSDRDYGYTF,TGTGCCAGCAGTGACAGGGATTATGGCTACACCTTC
-,13,TRBV5-4,TRBJ1-2,-,CASSFSGENGYTF,TGTGCCAGCAGCTTCTCCGGGGAGAATGGCTACACCTTC
-,13,TRBV27,TRBJ1-1,once,CATHNRANTEAFF,TGTGCCACCCATAACAGGGCGAACACTGAAGCTTTCTTT
-,11,TRBV19,TRBJ1-4,-,CASSLSEKLFF,TGTGCCAGTAGCCTTAGCGAAAAACTGTTTTTT
TRBD1,16,TRBV27,TRBJ2-3,once,CASELGGEVGTDTQYF,TGTGCCAGCGAACTAGGGGGCGAGGTGGGCACAGATACGCAGTATTTT
-,14,TRBV7-8,TRBJ2-5,-,CASSWNSPRETQYF,TGTGCCAGCAGCTGGAACAGTCCTCGAGAGACCCAGTACTTC
TRBD1,15,TRBV18,TRBJ1-4,-,CASSLLTGANEKLFF,TGTGCCAGCTCACTATTGACAGGGGCAAATGAAAAACTGTTTTTT
TRBD1,17,TRBV11-3,TRBJ2-2,-,CASSRDSRILNTGELFF,TGTGCCAGCAGCCGGGACAGCAGAATATTGAACACCGGGGAGCTGTTTTTT
TRBD1,19,TRBV4-2,TRBJ1-3,few,CASSQGFQGQADSGNTIYF,TGTGCCAGCAGCCAAGGGTTCCAAGGACAGGCTGATTCTGGAAACACCATATATTTT
TRBD1,15,TRBV5-1,TRBJ1-1,-,CASSLRQGASTEAFF,TGCGCCAGCAGCTTGCGACAGGGGGCGAGCACTGAAGCTTTCTTT
TRBD1,14,TRBV9,TRBJ1-1,-,CASSGGTGRTEAFF,TGTGCCAGCAGCGGTGGGACAGGGAGGACTGAAGCTTTCTTT
-,13,TRBV4-1,TRBJ1-1,-,CASSNRDKTEAFF,TGCGCCAGCAGCAACCGGGACAAGACTGAAGCTTTCTTT
TRBD2,14,TRBV7-2,TRBJ2-1,few,CASSLGTSYNEQFF,TGTGCCAGCAGCTTAGGGACTAGCTACAATGAGCAGTTCTTC
TRBD2,13,TRBV5-1,TRBJ2-1,-,CASSFSRTSAQFF,TGCGCCAGCAGCTTTTCCCGGACTAGCGCGCAGTTCTTC
TRBD1,12,TRBV28,TRBJ2-7,once,CASSWGQSPQYF,TGTGCCAGCAGTTGGGGACAGTCCCCACAGTACTTC
-,17,TRBV3-1/TRBV3-2,TRBJ2-2,-,CASSQDPRRGRTGELFF,TGTGCCAGCAGCCAAGATCCCCGGCGGGGAAGGACCGGGGAGCTGTTTTTT
-,14,TRBV21-1,TRBJ1-6,few,CATAGPPNNSPLHF,TGTGCCACCGCGGGTCCTCCAAATAATTCACCCCTCCACTTT
TRBD1,12,TRBV7-9,TRBJ2-1,-,CASSEQGNEQFF,TGTGCCAGCAGCGAACAGGGGAATGAGCAGTTCTTC
-,11,TRBV20-1,TRBJ2-7,-,CSASDSYEQYF,TGCAGTGCCTCCGACAGCTACGAGCAGTACTTC
-,13,TRBV6-1,TRBJ1-4,-,CASSEWSSEKLFF,TGTGCCAGCAGTGAATGGAGTAGTGAAAAACTGTTTTTT
TRBD1,16,TRBV19,TRBJ1-6,few,CASNPWDRGRNSPLHF,TGTGCCAGCAATCCCTGGGACAGGGGGCGAAATTCACCCCTCCACTTT
-,14,TRBV7-2,TRBJ2-5,-,CASSPQLEGETQYF,TGTGCCAGCAGCCCCCAGTTGGAGGGGGAGACCCAGTACTTC
-,15,TRBV24-1,TRBJ1-5,once,CATGGLGDSNQPQHF,TGTGCCACGGGGGGACTCGGGGATAGCAATCAGCCCCAGCATTTT
-,14,TRBV2,TRBJ1-1,-,CASSAGNAGTEAFF,TGTGCCAGCAGTGCGGGCAACGCGGGCACTGAAGCTTTCTTT
TRBD1,14,TRBV19,TRBJ1-4,few,CASILQGAGEKLFF,TGTGCCAGTATTTTACAGGGGGCGGGAGAAAAACTGTTTTTT
TRBD1,13,TRBV6-5,TRBJ2-1,few,CASYQGQGNEQFF,TGTGCCAGCTACCAGGGACAGGGCAATGAGCAGTTCTTC
-,13,TRBV28,TRBJ1-1,-,CASRVRGHTEAFF,TGTGCCAGCAGAGTCAGGGGACACACTGAAGCTTTCTTT
TRBD1,12,TRBV5-8,TRBJ2-5,few,CASSLGQGGQYF,TGTGCCAGCAGTTTGGGACAGGGGGGGCAGTACTTC
TRBD1,15,TRBV7-6,TRBJ1-6,-,CASSWGQGRNSPLHF,TGTGCCAGCAGCTGGGGACAGGGACGGAATTCACCCCTCCACTTT
-,15,TRBV4-3,TRBJ1-1,few,CASSQDRRGDTEAFF,TGCGCCAGCAGCCAAGATCGGCGGGGGGACACTGAAGCTTTCTTT
TRBD1,15,TRBV29-1,TRBJ1-2,-,CSATTGGWANGGYTF,TGCAGCGCAACTACAGGGGGCTGGGCCAATGGTGGCTACACCTTC
-,17,TRBV18,TRBJ1-6,few,CASSPVRALSPNSPLHF,TGTGCCAGCTCACCGGTGCGAGCCTTAAGTCCCAATTCACCCCTCCACTTT
-,19,TRBV11-2,TRBJ1-2,-,CASSGASNPGQKSGSGYTF,TGTGCCAGCAGCGGAGCGTCCAACCCGGGACAAAAATCGGGCTCTGGCTACACCTTC
TRBD1,15,TRBV6-2/TRBV6-3,TRBJ2-4,-,CASSTTGESLHIQYF,TGTGCCAGCAGTACAACAGGGGAATCGCTCCACATTCAGTACTTC
-,15,TRBV15,TRBJ2-3,-,CATSTYSGFRDTQYF,TGTGCCACCAGCACATACTCAGGGTTTAGAGATACGCAGTATTTT
-,14,TRBV3-1/TRBV3-2,TRBJ1-1,few,CASSQSGSSTEAFF,TGTGCCAGCAGCCAATCAGGGTCTTCGACTGAAGCTTTCTTT